This is a list of T cell receptor beta chains from one sample in a study of human T cells and chemical hapten exposure. From the RACE reads, TCRdb called clonotypes with MiXCR, one entry per CDR3 protein. The data hold roughly 54,000 distinct CDR3 sequences, with around 9.5% observed a single time. The source was whole blood, collected in connection with sensitization to the hapten diphenylcyclopropenone (DPC). Source of these receptors: a woman aged 50 to 60 with alopecia areata. Some clones in this sample may be carry-over from other donors' samples. The CDR3 runs from the conserved cysteine through the conserved F or W. Each record gives: J gene, D gene, clone size, V gene, CDR3 DNA, CDR3 protein. The D gene is left open where the match is weak. Size is omitted from some rows. Given values are once, few, many or a class for expanded clones.

J: TRBJ1-1
D: NA
size: NA
V: TRBV7-9
DNA: TGTGCCAGCAGCTTAGTCGGCCGGGGGGAACTCACTGAAGCTTTCTTT
CDR3: CASSLVGRGELTEAFF

J: TRBJ1-5
D: NA
size: many
V: TRBV5-1
DNA: TGCGCCAGCAGCTTGGAGGGTAGGGGAAATCAGCCCCAGCATTTT
CDR3: CASSLEGRGNQPQHF

J: TRBJ1-2
D: NA
size: NA
V: TRBV14
DNA: TGTGCCAGCAGCCATCCCGTGGGGCAGGAAAGAAACTATGGCTACACCTTC
CDR3: CASSHPVGQERNYGYTF

J: TRBJ1-6
D: NA
size: few
V: TRBV15
DNA: TGTGCCACCAGCAGAGATCCGGGGGATAGCTCACCCCTCCACTTT
CDR3: CATSRDPGDSSPLHF

J: TRBJ2-5
D: TRBD1
size: NA
V: TRBV5-1
DNA: TGCGCCAGCAGCATCGGGACAGAAAAAGAGACCCAGTACTTC
CDR3: CASSIGTEKETQYF

J: TRBJ2-2
D: TRBD1
size: NA
V: TRBV4-3
DNA: TGCGCCAGCAGCCCCGCCGGACAGGGGGCGCTTGCCGGGGAGCTGTTTTTT
CDR3: CASSPAGQGALAGELFF

J: TRBJ1-5
D: NA
size: many
V: TRBV10-1
DNA: TGCGCCAGCAAAGTGGGGGAGCTATCTAGTAGCAATCAGCCCCAGCATTTT
CDR3: CASKVGELSSSNQPQHF

J: TRBJ2-1
D: NA
size: few
V: TRBV28
DNA: TGTGCCAGCAGCGAACTAGGGACCTACAATGAGCAGTTCTTC
CDR3: CASSELGTYNEQFF

J: TRBJ1-2
D: NA
size: NA
V: TRBV11-2
DNA: TGTGCCAGCAGCCCATGGATTAATTCCTATGGCTACACCTTC
CDR3: CASSPWINSYGYTF

J: TRBJ1-6
D: NA
size: many
V: TRBV20-1
DNA: TGCAGTGCTAGAGGACGCCGGGACGCCTTCCCTGGTTCACCCCTCCACTTT
CDR3: CSARGRRDAFPGSPLHF

J: TRBJ2-1
D: TRBD2
size: NA
V: TRBV20-1
DNA: TGCAGTGCTAGTAATCGCGGGAGGGCCACGAATGAGCAGTTCTTC
CDR3: CSASNRGRATNEQFF

J: TRBJ2-1
D: NA
size: few
V: TRBV18
DNA: TGTGCCAGCTCACCTAACAGGGAGCCCAATGAGCAGTTCTTC
CDR3: CASSPNREPNEQFF

J: TRBJ2-1
D: TRBD2
size: many
V: TRBV7-2
DNA: TGTGCCAGCCATACCCGGGGGGTCTCCTACAATGAGCAGTTCTTC
CDR3: CASHTRGVSYNEQFF

J: TRBJ2-1
D: TRBD2
size: few
V: TRBV12-3/TRBV12-4
DNA: TGTGCCACCCTAGCTAGCGGGAGGCGCAATGAGCAGTTCTTC
CDR3: CATLASGRRNEQFF

J: TRBJ2-5
D: NA
size: few
V: TRBV28
DNA: TGTGCCAGCAGTTTGGTAAGGGGTAACTGGTCTCCAGAGACCCAGTACTTC
CDR3: CASSLVRGNWSPETQYF

J: TRBJ1-1
D: NA
size: many
V: TRBV7-9
DNA: TGTGCCAGCAGCGGACCGAAGAACACTGAAGCTTTCTTT
CDR3: CASSGPKNTEAFF

J: TRBJ2-7
D: NA
size: NA
V: TRBV7-9
DNA: TGTGCCAGCAGCTTAGCCTGGCAGGTTAACGAGCAGTACTTC
CDR3: CASSLAWQVNEQYF

J: TRBJ2-3
D: TRBD2
size: few
V: TRBV12-3/TRBV12-4
DNA: TGTGCCAGCAGTTTGAGCGGGGGGGCAACAGATACGCAGTATTTT
CDR3: CASSLSGGATDTQYF

J: TRBJ1-5
D: TRBD1
size: few
V: TRBV29-1
DNA: TGCAGCGTTGAAGTATCTGGCAGGGGGCATCAGCCCCAGCATTTT
CDR3: CSVEVSGRGHQPQHF

J: TRBJ1-1
D: NA
size: NA
V: TRBV4-2
DNA: TGTGCCAGCAGCCGGGGTATTGGGGGAGCTTTCTTT
CDR3: CASSRGIGGAFF

J: TRBJ2-7
D: NA
size: NA
V: TRBV5-5
DNA: TGTGCCAGCACTATAAGGTCGGGAACCTACGAGCAGTACTTC
CDR3: CASTIRSGTYEQYF

J: TRBJ1-5
D: TRBD1
size: many
V: TRBV5-1
DNA: TGCGCCAGCAGTACCGGGACAGGGGACCAGCCCCAGCATTTT
CDR3: CASSTGTGDQPQHF

J: TRBJ2-3
D: TRBD2
size: many
V: TRBV7-9
DNA: TGTGCCAGCAGCTACGGACTAGCGGGAGTGGCTGATACGCAGTATTTT
CDR3: CASSYGLAGVADTQYF

J: TRBJ2-6
D: NA
size: many
V: TRBV4-3
DNA: TGCGCCAGCAGCCGCAACCCCTCTGGGGCCAACGTCCTGACTTTC
CDR3: CASSRNPSGANVLTF

J: TRBJ1-3
D: NA
size: few
V: TRBV4-1
DNA: TGCGCCAGCAGCCAAGATGAACGCGAACAGGGTGCGTGGGGCTCTGGAAACACCATATATTTT
CDR3: CASSQDEREQGAWGSGNTIYF

J: TRBJ1-1
D: NA
size: few
V: TRBV11-2
DNA: TGTGCCAGCTCCCGGCAGGGAGCTGAAGCTTTCTTT
CDR3: CASSRQGAEAFF

J: TRBJ1-2
D: NA
size: few
V: TRBV7-9
DNA: TGTGCCAGCAGCTTAAGCCTCACGTTTAACTATGGCTACACCTTC
CDR3: CASSLSLTFNYGYTF

J: TRBJ2-7
D: NA
size: few
V: TRBV11-2
DNA: TGTGCCAGCAGCTTAGCGCCCTCTAGCGCGCTAGGGTACGAGCAGTACTTC
CDR3: CASSLAPSSALGYEQYF

J: TRBJ1-3
D: TRBD1
size: NA
V: TRBV10-3
DNA: TGTGCCGCCTCAGAGGGGGCCCTCTCTGGAAACACCATATATTTT
CDR3: CAASEGALSGNTIYF

J: TRBJ2-5
D: NA
size: few
V: TRBV5-1
DNA: TGCGCCAGCAGCTGGGGGCACAGACAAGAGACCCAGTACTTC
CDR3: CASSWGHRQETQYF

J: TRBJ2-7
D: TRBD1
size: few
V: TRBV2
DNA: TGTGCCAGCCGCTTTTCGGGACAGGGGCACTACGAGCAGTACTTC
CDR3: CASRFSGQGHYEQYF

J: TRBJ1-5
D: TRBD1
size: NA
V: TRBV2
DNA: TGTGCCGGCAGACGGACAGGGGGCTTCAATCAGCCCCAGCATTTT
CDR3: CAGRRTGGFNQPQHF

J: TRBJ2-2
D: NA
size: NA
V: TRBV11-3
DNA: TGTGCCAGCAGGAAGAACACCGGGGAGCTGTTTTTT
CDR3: CASRKNTGELFF

J: TRBJ1-1
D: NA
size: many
V: TRBV2
DNA: TGTGCCAGCAGTGAAGTCGAGGGGTCAGGCACTGAAGCTTTCTTT
CDR3: CASSEVEGSGTEAFF

J: TRBJ2-7
D: TRBD2
size: NA
V: TRBV20-1
DNA: TGCAGTGCGAAGCCCCTACTAGCGGGGGTTGAGTACTTC
CDR3: CSAKPLLAGVEYF

J: TRBJ2-7
D: TRBD2
size: NA
V: TRBV28
DNA: TGTGCCAGCAGGGAGGGGATGACTAGCGGGTACGAGCAGTACTTC
CDR3: CASREGMTSGYEQYF

J: TRBJ2-3
D: TRBD1
size: many
V: TRBV2
DNA: TGTGCCAATCTAGGACAGGGATCAGATACGCAGTATTTT
CDR3: CANLGQGSDTQYF

J: TRBJ2-3
D: NA
size: few
V: TRBV18
DNA: TGTGCCAGCTCACCCCTGGAGTTGGCAGATACGCAGTATTTT
CDR3: CASSPLELADTQYF

J: TRBJ2-3
D: TRBD1
size: few
V: TRBV11-2
DNA: TGTGCCAGCAGCCCCGAGGGACAGCGAGGCGATACGCAGTATTTT
CDR3: CASSPEGQRGDTQYF

J: TRBJ1-5
D: NA
size: many
V: TRBV5-1
DNA: TGCGCCAGCAGCGCCGGACAGTTAAGTGGCAATCAGCCCCAGCATTTT
CDR3: CASSAGQLSGNQPQHF

J: TRBJ1-5
D: NA
size: few
V: TRBV7-2
DNA: TGTGCCAGCAGCTTTTGGGTCAAGGACAATCAGCCCCAGCATTTT
CDR3: CASSFWVKDNQPQHF

J: TRBJ2-7
D: TRBD1
size: many
V: TRBV11-2
DNA: TGTGCCAGCAGTTCATACCGGGACAGGGGGTTCTACGAGCAGTACTTC
CDR3: CASSSYRDRGFYEQYF

J: TRBJ2-4
D: NA
size: few
V: TRBV5-1
DNA: TGCGCCAGCAGCTTGGCATATAGGGGTGAGGCCAAAAACATTCAGTACTTC
CDR3: CASSLAYRGEAKNIQYF

J: TRBJ1-3
D: NA
size: few
V: TRBV29-1
DNA: TGCAGCGTGGCAGGGTCGGTCGGAAACACCATATATTTT
CDR3: CSVAGSVGNTIYF

J: TRBJ2-7
D: TRBD1
size: many
V: TRBV4-1
DNA: TGCGCCAGCAGCCAAGTCGGGACAGATATTTACGAGCAGTACTTC
CDR3: CASSQVGTDIYEQYF

J: TRBJ1-1
D: NA
size: NA
V: TRBV6-1
DNA: TGTGCCAGCAGAATACAGGTAACCCCTGAAGCTTTCTTT
CDR3: CASRIQVTPEAFF